Listed here are 3 T cell receptor beta chains from one sample, sequenced in a study of blood T cell repertoires in COVID-19. Profiling relied on immunoSEQ multiplex PCR, and the TCRdb table lists in-frame clones only, not all of them. The data show about 51,000 clones, 75% to 90% seen once. The sample comprised peripheral blood. These receptors all come from a man in his sixties with acute or convalescent COVID-19.

The chain has TRBV2 and TRBJ2-3; D gene unclear. The V gene lost 2 bases and the J gene lost 0 bases, with 9 bases spanning the gap. The CDR3 contains 15 residues. CDR1 and CDR2 (germline): SNHLY, FYNNEI. CDR3 region: CASSELETSTDTQYF. The CDR3 region has the DNA TGTGCCAGCAGTGAACTAGAAACTAGCACAGATACGCAGTATTTT.

The chain joins TRBV3-1 (or the pseudogene TRBV3-2) to TRBJ2-7, with 9 bases aligning to TRBD2. Per the germline V gene, CDR1 is LGHDT and CDR2 is YNNKEL (reference sequence). V lost 0 bases and J lost 6; bases outside the gene matches: 9. The CDR3 contains 16 residues. The CDR3 DNA sequence: TGTGCCAGCAGCCAAGATCTCCTTAGCGGGAGTGGCGAGCAGTACTTC. This sequence encodes CASSQDLLSGSGEQYF.

The rearrangement links TRBV19 to TRBJ1-2; a weak D match, TRBD1 (5 bases). CDR1 is LNHDA, CDR2 SQIVND, per germline (reference sequence). The CDR3 is 16 residues long. V lost 2 bases and J 1 base, leaving 14 bases between the germline ends. As DNA, the CDR3 is TGTGCCAGTAGTATACGCCAGACAGCGCTTAACTATGGCTACACCTTC. It codes for CASSIRQTALNYGYTF.